Listed below are T cell receptor beta chains from one sample, sequenced in a study of shared clonotypes between healthy human individuals. Profiled with immunoSEQ multiplex PCR; TCRdb holds only in-frame clones, not every one. The data hold some 490,000 clones, with 70% to 85% observed a single time. Sequenced: PBMCs. These receptor sequences come from a middle-aged woman in good health. Some clones in this sample may be carry-over from other donors' samples. CDR3s include the opening cysteine and the closing phenylalanine or tryptophan. D genes are given only for firm matches. Expanded clones get a size class; other rows say once, few or many, or leave the size out.

size	length	V	J	D	DNA	CDR3
-	13	TRBV6-6	TRBJ2-6	-	TGTGCCAGCAGTTTAGGCGGGGCCAACGTCCTGACTTTC	CASSLGGANVLTF
-	14	TRBV10-2	TRBJ1-5	TRBD1	TGCGCCAGCAGTGGGACAGGGAGCAATCAGCCCCAGCATTTT	CASSGTGSNQPQHF
few	15	TRBV2	TRBJ2-7	TRBD2	TGTGCCAGCAGTCAAAGCGGGAGGATGCCCTACGAGCAGTACTTC	CASSQSGRMPYEQYF
-	17	TRBV4-2	TRBJ2-2	-	TGTGCCAGCAGCCAAGATCCAGGGGGGCCGATCACCGGGGAGCTGTTTTTT	CASSQDPGGPITGELFF
-	13	TRBV9	TRBJ2-3	-	TGTGCCAGCGGCGGACTACCCACAGATACGCAGTATTTT	CASGGLPTDTQYF
-	15	TRBV6-1	TRBJ2-7	-	TGTGCCAGCAGGGAACTCACAGGGAATCCCTACGAGCAGTACTTC	CASRELTGNPYEQYF
-	13	TRBV7-3	TRBJ2-1	-	TGTGCCAGCAGCTTGAGGGGCTACAATGAGCAGTTCTTC	CASSLRGYNEQFF
-	14	TRBV4-1	TRBJ1-5	-	TGCGCCAGCAGCCGATTACAGGGTAGTCAGCCCCAGCATTTT	CASSRLQGSQPQHF
-	13	TRBV7-2	TRBJ2-5	-	TGTGCCAGCAGCTTCCTACCCTCCAAGACCCAGTACTTC	CASSFLPSKTQYF
-	13	TRBV4-1	TRBJ1-5	-	TGCGCCAGCAGCCCCCTCAGCAATCAGCCCCAGCATTTT	CASSPLSNQPQHF
few	17	TRBV11-1	TRBJ2-6	TRBD1	TGTGCCAGCTGCCCGGGGACAGGGTACTCTGGGGCCAACGTCCTGACTTTC	CASCPGTGYSGANVLTF
few	13	TRBV28	TRBJ1-4	TRBD1	TGTGCCAGCCGGAGGCAGGGGGCTGAAAAACTGTTTTTT	CASRRQGAEKLFF
-	16	TRBV4-3	TRBJ2-1	TRBD1	TGCGCCAGCAGCCAAGATGGGACAGGCTCCTACAATGAGCAGTTCTTC	CASSQDGTGSYNEQFF
-	13	TRBV2	TRBJ1-2	-	TGTGCCAGCAGTCCGGACAGTGTCTATGGCTACATCTTC	CASSPDSVYGYIF
-	16	TRBV28	TRBJ1-5	-	TGTGCCAGCAGTCCGCCAAGGGGTGGTAGCAATCAGCCCCAGCATTTT	CASSPPRGGSNQPQHF
-	16	TRBV7-2	TRBJ2-2	TRBD2	TGTGCCAGCCCGCGAAGACTAGCGCTGAACACCGGGGAGCTGTTTTTT	CASPRRLALNTGELFF
-	13	TRBV4-1	TRBJ2-5	TRBD1	TGCGCCAGCAGCCAGGGACAGGGTGAGACCCAGTACTTC	CASSQGQGETQYF
-	19	TRBV7-2	TRBJ2-1	-	TGTGCCAGCAGCTTAGCTTTCGGGGATGGGACACTTGACTACAATGAGCAGTTCTTC	CASSLAFGDGTLDYNEQFF
-	16	TRBV4-1	TRBJ2-2	TRBD1	TGCGCCAGCAGCCAGTACGGGACAGGGAACACCGGGGAGCTGTTTTTT	CASSQYGTGNTGELFF
-	13	TRBV6-1	TRBJ1-1	-	TGTGCCAGCAGTGAATCCGTGAACACTGAAGCTTTCTTT	CASSESVNTEAFF
once	13	TRBV29-1	TRBJ2-7	TRBD1	TGCAGCGTGACAGGGGGATTTTTCTACGAGCAGTACTTC	CSVTGGFFYEQYF
-	13	TRBV2	TRBJ2-1	-	TGTGCCAGCAGTGTCGGCCCCTACAATGAGCAGTTCTTC	CASSVGPYNEQFF
-	16	TRBV30	TRBJ2-7	TRBD1	TGTGCCTGGAGTACAACTCGGACAGGGTACATCTACGAGCAGTACTTC	CAWSTTRTGYIYEQYF
-	15	TRBV7-2	TRBJ2-7	TRBD2	TGTGCCAGCAGCCACAGGACTAGCGGAGCCTACGAGCAGTACTTC	CASSHRTSGAYEQYF
-	14	TRBV28	TRBJ2-1	-	TGTGCCAGCACCTCCTCTGGGGGTAACAATGAGCAGTTCTTC	CASTSSGGNNEQFF
-	13	TRBV7-8	TRBJ1-1	-	TGTGCCAGCAGCTTAGAACGGATCACTGAAGCTTTCTTT	CASSLERITEAFF
few	12	TRBV5-1	TRBJ1-1	-	TGCGCCAGCAGGTTAAGTAACACTGAAGCTTTCTTT	CASRLSNTEAFF
-	14	TRBV28	TRBJ2-3	-	TGTGCCAGCAGTCCGTCCGGACAGTCGAGGACGCAGTATTTT	CASSPSGQSRTQYF
-	15	TRBV2	TRBJ2-5	TRBD2	TGTGCCAGCAGTGACCTAGCGGGAGGACAAGAGACCCAGTACTTC	CASSDLAGGQETQYF
-	12	TRBV5-1	TRBJ2-3	-	TGCGCCAGCAGCTCGTACACAGATACGCAGTATTTT	CASSSYTDTQYF
-	15	TRBV4-1	TRBJ2-4	TRBD1	TGCGCCAGCAGCTCCCCGACAGGGTGGGGAAACATTCAGTACTTC	CASSSPTGWGNIQYF
-	14	TRBV11-3	TRBJ2-3	-	TGTGCCAGCAGCCTAGGGGGTACCACAGATACGCAGTATTTT	CASSLGGTTDTQYF
few	14	TRBV30	TRBJ1-4	-	TGTGCCTGGAATCAACAAGCAACTAATGAAAAACTGTTTTTT	CAWNQQATNEKLFF
-	16	TRBV4-2	TRBJ1-5	-	TGTGCCAGCAGCCAAGATGTACAGGGAGGTGATCAGCCCCAGCATTTT	CASSQDVQGGDQPQHF
-	16	TRBV28	TRBJ1-1	-	TGTGCCAGCCCCCCGACCGGGACCCCCCCGAGCACTGAAGCTTTCTTT	CASPPTGTPPSTEAFF
-	13	TRBV5-6	TRBJ2-1	-	TGTGCCAGCAGCTTGCGAACAGTGAATGAGCAGTTCTTC	CASSLRTVNEQFF
-	13	TRBV29-1	TRBJ2-5	-	TGCAGCGTTGAAGGAGGTACAAAAGAGACCCAGTACTTC	CSVEGGTKETQYF
-	15	TRBV11-3	TRBJ2-7	-	TGTGCCAGCAGCTTGTATAGCGGAGTTACCTACGAGCAGTACTTC	CASSLYSGVTYEQYF
-	16	TRBV7-3	TRBJ1-5	-	TGTGCCAGCAGCTTAATCAGAGGGGTTAGCAATCAGCCCCAGCATTTT	CASSLIRGVSNQPQHF
-	15	TRBV28	TRBJ2-7	TRBD1	TGTGCCAGCACGTTTTTGACAGGGGGTAGCTACGAGCAGTACTTC	CASTFLTGGSYEQYF
many	15	TRBV21-1	TRBJ2-5	-	TGTGCCAGCAGCCAAAGTTCAGGATACCAAGAGACCCAGTACTTC	CASSQSSGYQETQYF
-	15	TRBV5-1	TRBJ2-5	-	TGCGCCAGCAGCTTGGAAGGGGGTAGCGGGGAGACCCAGTACTTC	CASSLEGGSGETQYF
-	12	TRBV5-1	TRBJ1-2	-	TGCGCCAGCAGCCACCGCGGGCATGGCTACACCTTC	CASSHRGHGYTF